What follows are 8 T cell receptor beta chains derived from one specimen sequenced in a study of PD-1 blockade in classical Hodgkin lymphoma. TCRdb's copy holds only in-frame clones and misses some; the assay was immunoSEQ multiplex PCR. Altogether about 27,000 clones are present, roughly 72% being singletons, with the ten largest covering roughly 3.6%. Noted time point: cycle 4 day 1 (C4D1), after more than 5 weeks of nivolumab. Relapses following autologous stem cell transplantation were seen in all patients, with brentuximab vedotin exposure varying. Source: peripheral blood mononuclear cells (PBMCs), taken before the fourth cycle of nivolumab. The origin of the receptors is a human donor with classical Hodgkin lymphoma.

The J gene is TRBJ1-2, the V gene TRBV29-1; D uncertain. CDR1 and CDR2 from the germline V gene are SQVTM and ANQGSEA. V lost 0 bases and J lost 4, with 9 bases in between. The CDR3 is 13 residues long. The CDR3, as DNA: TGCAGCGTTGAAGAGTTGGGTTTCTATGGCTACACCTTC. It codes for CSVEELGFYGYTF.

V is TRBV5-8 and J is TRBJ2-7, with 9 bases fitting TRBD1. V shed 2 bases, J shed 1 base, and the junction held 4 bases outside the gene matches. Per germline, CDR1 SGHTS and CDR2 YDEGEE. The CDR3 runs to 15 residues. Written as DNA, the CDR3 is TGTGCCAGCAGCTTACCCGGGACAGGGTCCTACGAGCAGTACTTC. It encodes CASSLPGTGSYEQYF.

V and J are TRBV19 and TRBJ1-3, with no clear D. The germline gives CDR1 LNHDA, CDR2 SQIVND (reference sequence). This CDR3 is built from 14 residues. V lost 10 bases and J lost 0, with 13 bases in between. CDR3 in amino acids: CATLSGGSGNTIYF. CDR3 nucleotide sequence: TGTGCCACCCTTTCGGGAGGCTCTGGAAACACCATATATTTT.

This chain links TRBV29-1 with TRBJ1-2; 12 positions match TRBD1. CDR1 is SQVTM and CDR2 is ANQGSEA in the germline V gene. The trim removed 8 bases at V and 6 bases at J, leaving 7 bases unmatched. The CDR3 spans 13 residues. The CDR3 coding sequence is TGCAGCCTTCTGGGACAGGGGGCTGATGGCTACACCTTC. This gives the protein CSLLGQGADGYTF.

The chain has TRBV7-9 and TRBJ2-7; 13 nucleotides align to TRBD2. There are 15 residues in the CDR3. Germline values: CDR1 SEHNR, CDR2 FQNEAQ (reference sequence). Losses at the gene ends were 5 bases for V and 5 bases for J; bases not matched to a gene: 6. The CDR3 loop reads CASSLEGLAGHEQYF. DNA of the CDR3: TGTGCCAGCAGCCTGGAGGGACTAGCGGGACACGAGCAGTACTTC.

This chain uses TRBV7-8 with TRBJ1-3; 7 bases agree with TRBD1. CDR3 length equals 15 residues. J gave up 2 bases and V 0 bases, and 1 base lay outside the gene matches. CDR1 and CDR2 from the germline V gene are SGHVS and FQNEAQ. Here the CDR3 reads CASSLAGGTGNTIYF. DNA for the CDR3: TGTGCCAGCAGCTTAGCAGGGGGCACTGGAAACACCATATATTTT.

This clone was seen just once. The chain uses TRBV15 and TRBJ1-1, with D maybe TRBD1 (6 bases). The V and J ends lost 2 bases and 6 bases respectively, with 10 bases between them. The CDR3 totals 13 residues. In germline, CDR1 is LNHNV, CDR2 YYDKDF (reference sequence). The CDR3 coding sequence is TGTGCCACCAGCAGATGGGGGCAGGCTGAAGCTTTCTTT. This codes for CATSRWGQAEAFF.

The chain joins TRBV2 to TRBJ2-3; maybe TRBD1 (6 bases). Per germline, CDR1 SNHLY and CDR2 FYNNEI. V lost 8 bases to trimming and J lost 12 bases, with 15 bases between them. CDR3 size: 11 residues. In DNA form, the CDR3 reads TGTGCCAGCCTGGACAGCCTAGGCCAGTATTTT. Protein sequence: CASLDSLGQYF.